The next 27 T cell receptor beta chains were all read from a single sample in a study of blood T cell repertoires in COVID-19. The method was immunoSEQ multiplex PCR; TCRdb's version includes in-frame clones alone and lacks a portion of them. The data contain more than 50,000 clones, roughly 87% of them seen just once; the ten biggest clones take up under 2%. Material for sequencing was peripheral blood. These receptors were taken from an older woman with acute or convalescent COVID-19.

The chain links TRBV19 to TRBJ1-1; no clear D gene. There are 13 residues in the CDR3. Trimming cost V 0 bases and J 4 bases, with 6 bases left between them. Germline CDR1 and CDR2: LNHDA and SQIVND (reference sequence). The DNA for the CDR3 is TGTGCCAGTAGTATAGATCTTTTCACTGAAGCTTTCTTT. Translation: CASSIDLFTEAFF.

CDR3 amino acids: CASSSRQDTNEKLFF. In DNA, the CDR3 is TGCGCCAGCAGCTCCCGACAGGATACTAATGAAAAACTGTTTTTT. The chain links TRBV5-1 to TRBJ1-4, with D possibly matching TRBD1 (6 bases). V was cut by 3 bases and J by 2 bases, with 11 bases left in between. The CDR3 loop spans 15 amino acids. Per the germline V gene, CDR1 is SGHRS and CDR2 is YFSETQ.

This chain links TRBV5-1 with TRBJ2-3, with 11 bases matching TRBD2. In germline, CDR1 is SGHRS, CDR2 YFSETQ. Losses at the gene ends were 2 bases for V and 2 bases for J; bases not matched to a gene: 10. The CDR3 loop spans 18 amino acids. CDR3 sequence (DNA): TGCGCCAGCAGCTTTCTGCCTAGCGGGGGGAGGCTCACAGATACGCAGTATTTT. This encodes CASSFLPSGGRLTDTQYF.

The CDR3 nucleotides read TGTGCCAGCAGGGGGGGGCCCCACGAGCAGTACTTC. Protein product: CASRGGPHEQYF. The J gene is TRBJ2-7, the V gene TRBV13, with D possibly being TRBD2 (7 bases). Germline lookup yields CDR1 PRHDT and CDR2 FYEKMQ (reference sequence). The CDR3 has 12 residues. Trimming stripped 6 bases from V and 5 bases from J, with 11 bases between.

The chain couples TRBV29-1 to TRBJ2-2; D remains unclear. The CDR3 covers 14 residues. The V and J ends lost 4 bases and 3 bases respectively, with 12 bases between them. Germline V lookup: CDR1 SQVTM, CDR2 ANQGSEA. Written as DNA, the CDR3 is TGCAGCGTTGGCAGGAACCCGGACACCGGGGAGCTGTTTTTT. It specifies CSVGRNPDTGELFF.

This clone was detected once. V is TRBV15 and J is TRBJ2-5; weak D call: TRBD2 (6 bases). The germline CDR1 and CDR2 sequences are LNHNV and YYDKDF (reference sequence). V was clipped by 4 bases and J by 4 bases, with 13 bases between them. The length of the CDR3 is 14 residues. In nucleotides, the CDR3 is TGTGCCACCAGCAAAAAACCGGGACTAGAGACCCAGTACTTC. Amino acids: CATSKKPGLETQYF.

The chain joins TRBV19 to TRBJ1-1, with D perhaps TRBD1 (6 bases). Germline CDR1 and CDR2: LNHDA and SQIVND (reference sequence). Trimming left V 5 bases short and J 1 base short, with 17 bases between. The CDR3 spans 16 residues. CDR3 bases: TGTGCCAGTAGTTCCTCGAGGCGGACAGCGAACACTGAAGCTTTCTTT. Translation: CASSSSRRTANTEAFF.

The chain combines TRBV7-3 with TRBJ2-3; 8 nucleotides agree with TRBD2. V was pared by 8 bases and J by 4 bases, with 17 bases of the junction left unmatched. CDR1 is SGHTA and CDR2 is FQGTGA in the germline V gene. This CDR3 spans 17 amino acids. In DNA, the CDR3 is TGTGCCAGCTCGGCGGGGCGGTCGGCGGGGGGAGCAGATACGCAGTATTTT. As protein: CASSAGRSAGGADTQYF.

The chain employs TRBV7-3 and TRBJ1-1, with TRBD1 matching over 8 bases. This CDR3 is built from 16 residues. Germline V gene sequence: CDR1 SGHTA, CDR2 FQGTGA. The V segment lost 1 base and the J segment 1 base; nucleotides outside the gene matches: 5. The CDR3 DNA follows: TGTGCCAGCAGCTTAAACCCCACAGGGGGGAACACTGAAGCTTTCTTT. Its protein product is CASSLNPTGGNTEAFF.

The rearrangement uses TRBV2 and TRBJ2-5; 14 positions agree with TRBD2. The germline gives CDR1 SNHLY, CDR2 FYNNEI. The V and J ends lost 6 bases and 5 bases, in that order; junction bases with no gene match: 11. CDR3 size: 17 residues. The CDR3 DNA reads as TGTGCCAGCAGGGCCCGACTAGCGGGGGGGCCCGGGGAGACCCAGTACTTC. It codes for CASRARLAGGPGETQYF.

This clone was seen only once. The chain links TRBV29-1 to TRBJ1-6, with 10 bases identical to TRBD1. This CDR3 contains 13 residues. Germline lookup yields CDR1 SQVTM and CDR2 ANQGSEA. With V trimmed by 6 bases and J by 7 bases, 3 bases remained unmatched. The CDR3 sequence is CSVRDRGNSPLHF. DNA of the CDR3: TGCAGCGTCCGGGACAGGGGAAATTCACCCCTCCACTTT.

The V call is TRBV5-1, the J call TRBJ1-4; TRBD1 might be the D (5 bases). V shed 4 bases and J shed 7 bases, with 17 bases lying between them. Germline CDR1 reads SGHRS; CDR2 reads YFSETQ. The CDR3 length is 15 residues. CDR3 DNA sequence: TGCGCCAGCAGCGATACCGAGGGGCGGGGTGAAAAACTGTTTTTT. As protein: CASSDTEGRGEKLFF.

The V call is TRBV12-3 or TRBV12-4, the J call TRBJ1-1, with no clear D. The CDR3 runs to 12 residues. The germline V and J ends were trimmed by 6 bases and 4 bases, with 9 bases remaining between them. The CDR3 DNA reads as TGTGCCAGCAGCCAGACATTCACTGAAGCTTTCTTT. Translation: CASSQTFTEAFF.

This rearrangement joins TRBV7-2 to TRBJ2-6; TRBD2 agrees at 7 bases. The CDR3 is made up of 15 amino acids. Germline V gene lookup returns CDR1 SGHTA and CDR2 FQGNSA. After removal of 8 bases from V and 4 bases from J, the junction contained 8 bases not matched to a gene. CDR3 region: CASGLGGTGANVLTF. Here the CDR3 DNA reads TGTGCCAGCGGTTTGGGGGGGACCGGGGCCAACGTCCTGACTTTC.

The rearrangement uses TRBV27 and TRBJ1-2; 8 nucleotides agree with TRBD1. The germline V gene has CDR1 MNHEY and CDR2 SMNVEV (reference sequence). There are 15 residues in the CDR3. Unmatched junction bases numbered 8, after V lost 3 bases and J lost 5 bases. The CDR3 coding sequence is TGTGCCAGCAGTTTCAACAGGGGGAGGGTTTATGGCTACACCTTC. This gives the protein CASSFNRGRVYGYTF.

In nucleotides, the CDR3 is TGTGCCAGCAGTCTCCGAGGGACAGGGGACACTGAAGCTTTCTTT. This translates into CASSLRGTGDTEAFF. This sequence joins TRBV6-5 and TRBJ1-1; 10 bases are a match to TRBD1. Germline CDR1 reads MNHEY; CDR2 reads SVGAGI. This CDR3 has 15 residues. V gave up 5 bases and J gave up 3 bases; unmatched junction bases: 6.

This chain connects TRBV10-1 to TRBJ2-7, with TRBD2 as a possible D gene (6 bases). CDR3 length: 13 residues. V was cut by 3 bases and J by 6 bases, with 12 bases left in between. Germline V gives CDR1 WNHNN, CDR2 SYGVQD (reference sequence). CDR3 residues: CASSDSGLSEQYF. The CDR3 DNA sequence: TGCGCCAGCAGTGACAGCGGGTTAAGCGAGCAGTACTTC.

The chain is built from TRBV12-3 or TRBV12-4 and TRBJ2-7; unclear D gene. Trimming shortened V by 5 bases and J by 2 bases, and 4 bases separated the two germline ends. The CDR3 length is 11 residues. The DNA of the CDR3 is TGTGCCAGCAGTCCCGCCTACGAGCAGTACTTC. Residues: CASSPAYEQYF.

Of note for this clone: The junction and the germline gene differ at one end; a read error may be behind it. The chain links TRBV7-9 to TRBJ1-1; 10 bases agree with TRBD1. CDR3 length: 14 amino acids. Germline V gene data show CDR1 as SEHNR and CDR2 as FQNEAQ (reference sequence). CDR3 sequence (DNA): TGTGCCAGCAGCTTGGGACAGGGGAACGCTGAAGCTTTCTTT. Translation gives CASSLGQGNAEAFF.

In this sample, this clone turned up a few times. V gene TRBV6-5 combines with J gene TRBJ2-3; 11 bases line up with TRBD2. Unmatched junction bases numbered 6, after V lost 6 bases and J lost 4 bases. CDR1 and CDR2 from the germline V gene are MNHEY and SVGAGI. The CDR3 is 15 residues long. The CDR3 spells CASRELAGGPDTQYF. DNA of the CDR3: TGTGCCAGCAGAGAGCTAGCGGGGGGTCCAGATACGCAGTATTTT.

The V and J genes are TRBV3-1 (or the pseudogene TRBV3-2) and TRBJ1-1; D is undetermined. V was clipped by 4 bases and J by 7 bases, with 28 bases between them. Germline loops: CDR1 LGHDT, CDR2 YNNKEL (reference sequence). The CDR3 consists of 18 residues. The CDR3 reads CASSPSVGGGPVRSEAFF. CDR3 bases: TGTGCCAGCAGCCCAAGCGTCGGCGGCGGGCCCGTGAGAAGTGAAGCTTTCTTT.

The V call is TRBV28, the J call TRBJ1-5; a possible D gene is TRBD1 (5 bases). The CDR3 sequence is 16 residues long. The germline gives CDR1 MDHEN, CDR2 SYDVKM. V was pared by 7 bases and J by 0 bases, with 16 bases between. The CDR3 DNA follows: TGTGCCAGCACCTCCGCGGGGGGGGGTAGCAATCAGCCCCAGCATTTT. This translates into CASTSAGGGSNQPQHF.

This clone appeared a few times. The chain couples TRBV25-1 to TRBJ1-2; possible D gene TRBD1, 5 bases. This CDR3 contains 13 residues. V lost 3 bases and J 4 bases, leaving 9 bases between the germline ends. The germline gives CDR1 MGHDK, CDR2 SYGVNS. The CDR3, as DNA: TGTGCCAGCAGTGAGGGGGGGGTCTATGGCTACACCTTC. This translates into CASSEGGVYGYTF.

The V gene is TRBV7-9, the J gene TRBJ1-1, with 7 nucleotides matching TRBD1. The junction had 12 bases not matched to a gene; V was cut back by 6 bases and J by 11 bases. This CDR3 has 13 amino acids. Germline values: CDR1 SEHNR, CDR2 FQNEAQ (reference sequence). This CDR3 reads CASRQLDRVEAFF. The CDR3 DNA follows: TGTGCCAGCAGGCAGCTTGACAGGGTGGAGGCTTTCTTT.

CDR3: CASRTVNTEAFF. In DNA form, the CDR3 reads TGTGCCAGTCGGACAGTGAACACTGAAGCTTTCTTT. The chain uses TRBV6-5 and TRBJ1-1, with a weak D call TRBD1 (6 bases). The CDR3 extends over 12 amino acids. Trimming removed 9 bases at V and 0 bases at J, with 8 bases between. Germline V CDR1 and CDR2: MNHEY, SVGAGI.

V usage is TRBV3-1 (or the pseudogene TRBV3-2) and J usage is TRBJ2-3; 10 positions agree with TRBD2. V trimming: 1 base; J trimming: 4 bases; junction bases outside the gene matches: 11. CDR1 and CDR2 (germline): LGHDT, YNNKEL (reference sequence). There are 18 residues in the CDR3. Written as DNA, the CDR3 is TGTGCCAGCAGCCAAGGTTTGAGTAGCGGGAGGTTGGCAGATACGCAGTATTTT. Translation: CASSQGLSSGRLADTQYF.

This clone is a singleton in its sample. The chain couples TRBV6-1 to TRBJ1-1; D is undetermined. This CDR3 comprises 12 residues. Germline V gene data show CDR1 as MNHNS and CDR2 as SASEGT. V shed 3 bases and J shed 1 base, with 3 bases lying between them. CDR3 DNA sequence: TGTGCCAGCAGTGACAGGAACACTGAAGCTTTCTTT. Protein: CASSDRNTEAFF.